A single TCR beta chain is shown here with its context. Antigen unknown. The data originate from a study of CD8+ T cells in alopecia areata. Overall study: Oral tofacitinib (5 to 10 mg twice daily) was administered to treated patients.

cDNA reverse transcribed from extracted RNA served as the sequencing template. Libraries were prepared by immunoSEQ multiplex PCR; TCRdb keeps only in-frame clonotypes and omits some of them. The sample consists of 150,000 or so clones, approximately 45% of them appearing once. Study-wide results and limits: Compared with mice, patients displayed less clear TCR sharing, possibly for HLA-related reasons.

Trimming cost V 6 bases and J 7 bases, with 21 bases left between them. This CDR3 has 14 residues. CDR1 is SQVTM and CDR2 is ANQGSEA in the germline V gene. Collection of lesional scalp punch biopsies and peripheral blood was performed in alopecia areata patients. PBMCs, the starting material, were the source of sorted CD4+ and CD8+ T cells. The V gene is TRBV29-1, the J gene TRBJ1-1; D ambiguous. The sample was CD4+ T cells sorted from blood. This TCR was recovered from a human donor with alopecia areata. This chain's CDR3 is CSVGRKGGKDEAFF. The CDR3 region has the DNA TGCAGCGTAGGGCGCAAGGGAGGGAAGGATGAAGCTTTCTTT. The entire variable domain, with the rest obtained from reference TRBV29-1 and TRBJ1-1, is as follows: SAVISQKPSRDICQRGTSLTIQCQVDSQVTMMFWYRQQPGQSLTLIATANQGSEATYESGFVIDKFPISRPNLTFSTLTVSNMSPEDSSIYLCSVGRKGGKDEAFFGQGTRLTVV.